Sequencing of this TCR beta chain was carried out in a study of T cell changes during pregnancy in multiple sclerosis. Sequencing used immunoSEQ multiplex PCR; TCRdb keeps in-frame clones, though not all of them. The repertoire holds tens of thousands of clones, with roughly 92% as singletons. CDR1 is SGHTA and CDR2 is FQGNSA in the germline V gene. This CDR3 is 14 amino acids long. Trimming cost V 0 bases and J 2 bases, with 8 bases left between them. The TCR comes from a female donor with multiple sclerosis, enrolled in a pregnancy study. This chain uses TRBV7-2 with TRBJ2-7; D not resolved. The sample in question was CD4+ T cells from peripheral blood mononuclear cells, obtained in the third trimester of pregnancy. CDR3 in DNA: TGTGCCAGCAGCTTAGCTATCGGTCCCTACGAGCAGTACTTC. Translation gives CASSLAIGPYEQYF. Full variable domain (outside the CDR3, taken from reference TRBV7-2 and TRBJ2-7): GAGVSQSPSNKVTEKGKDVELRCDPISGHTALYWYRQSLGQGLEFLIYFQGNSAPDKSGLPSDRFSAERTGGSVSTLTIQRTQQEDSAVYLCASSLAIGPYEQYFGPGTRLTVT.